This is a list of T cell receptor beta chains from one sample in a study of a mutant IDH1 vaccine in newly diagnosed glioma. The protocol was immunoSEQ multiplex PCR, while the TCRdb copy is restricted to in-frame clones and leaves out a portion. This sample has roughly 86,000 clones, with around four fifths found just once. The material sequenced was PBMCs, taken from a glioma patient treated with radiotherapy, temozolomide or both. Source of these receptors: a man in his forties or fifties with glioma. Each CDR3 is given with its conserved first and last residue. The D gene is left open where the match is weak. Only some rows state a clone size, as once, few, many or a class for expanded clones.

>.|TRBV4-3|.|TRBJ1-5
TGCGCCAGCAGCCAAGATGGGGTTGATCAGCCCCAGCATTTT
CASSQDGVDQPQHF
>.|TRBV5-6|.|TRBJ2-3
TGTGCCAGCAGCTTGGGCGCGGGTACAGATACGCAGTATTTT
CASSLGAGTDTQYF
>.|TRBV6-6|.|TRBJ2-7
TGTGCCAGCAGTTACTGGGCAGGGGCAGAACACGAGCAGTACTTC
CASSYWAGAEHEQYF
>.|TRBV7-8|TRBD1|TRBJ1-6
TGTGCCAGCAGCCCCCAGGGACAGGGCTCCTATAATTCACCCCTCCACTTT
CASSPQGQGSYNSPLHF
>.|TRBV5-1|.|TRBJ2-7
TGCGCCAGCAGCCCTGCACCCTACGAGCAGTACTTC
CASSPAPYEQYF
>.|TRBV2|TRBD2|TRBJ2-7
TGTGCCAGCAACCCCGGGACTACGATATACGAGCAGTACTTC
CASNPGTTIYEQYF
>.|TRBV30|.|TRBJ2-5
TGTGCCTGGATGGCAGGGGTGGCGACCCAGTACTTC
CAWMAGVATQYF
>.|TRBV28|.|TRBJ1-4
TGTGCCAGCACCCTGACTAACTTGGATGAAAAACTGTTTTTT
CASTLTNLDEKLFF
>.|TRBV5-4|.|TRBJ2-3
TGTGCCAGCAGACGGGACTGGAACACAGATACGCAGTATTTT
CASRRDWNTDTQYF
>.|TRBV5-1|TRBD2|TRBJ2-2
TGCGCCAGCAGCTTGGTAGCGGGAGGCACCGGGGAGCTGTTTTTT
CASSLVAGGTGELFF
>.|TRBV5-1|.|TRBJ2-7
TGCGCCAGCAGCAGGGTTAGCTCCTACGAGCAGTACTTC
CASSRVSSYEQYF
>once|TRBV5-1|TRBD2|TRBJ2-1
TGCGCCAGCAGCCCGACAGGGACTAGCGGATACAATGAGCAGTTCTTC
CASSPTGTSGYNEQFF
>.|TRBV28|.|TRBJ2-3
TGTGCCAGCAGTCCCGGCGGCTACACAGATACGCAGTATTTT
CASSPGGYTDTQYF
>.|TRBV5-1|.|TRBJ2-7
TGCGCCACGCCGGGGCTAGGGTCCTACGAGCAGTACTTC
CATPGLGSYEQYF
>.|TRBV7-6|.|TRBJ2-7
TGTGCCAGCAGCTTAGGGGTGCTAGTTGGCGAGCAGTACTTC
CASSLGVLVGEQYF
>.|TRBV11-2|.|TRBJ2-2
TGTGCCAGCAGGGTTCGGGGGGCTGGAGGGACCGGGGAGCTGTTTTTT
CASRVRGAGGTGELFF
>.|TRBV11-2|.|TRBJ1-1
TGTGCCAGCAGCTTTTTCTCGAGCGGGGAAGCTTTCTTT
CASSFFSSGEAFF
>.|TRBV11-2|.|TRBJ2-3
TGTGCCAGCAGCTTAGACAGGGTCGATACGCAGTATTTT
CASSLDRVDTQYF
>few|TRBV7-9|.|TRBJ1-2
TGTGCCAGCAGCTTAGCTCCGTCCGGGGCGACTAACTATGGCTACACCTTC
CASSLAPSGATNYGYTF
>.|TRBV7-6|TRBD2|TRBJ2-3
TGTGCCAGCAGCTCCCTACCAGGCGGGGGACCAGATACGCAGTATTTT
CASSSLPGGGPDTQYF
>.|TRBV11-2|.|TRBJ2-1
TGTGCCAGCAGCTTGGAGAGCTCCTACAATGAGCAGTTCTTC
CASSLESSYNEQFF
>.|TRBV7-8|TRBD1|TRBJ2-5
TGTGCCAGCAGCTTAGAGCACAGGGGGACCCAGTACTTC
CASSLEHRGTQYF
>.|TRBV19|TRBD2|TRBJ2-1
TGTGCCAGTGCTACTAGCGGGAGGGCCTCGTCCTACAATGAGCAGTTCTTC
CASATSGRASSYNEQFF
>.|TRBV19|.|TRBJ1-5
TGTGCCAGTAGTTTTGTCGGGCAGCCCCAGCATTTT
CASSFVGQPQHF
>.|TRBV18|TRBD2|TRBJ2-5
TGTGCCAGCTCACCTATCCCCGGACTAGCGGGAGCAGGGGAGACCCAGTACTTC
CASSPIPGLAGAGETQYF
>.|TRBV27|.|TRBJ2-7
TGTGCCAGCAGTCCAGACGGCGCAGGGGAATACGAGCAGTACTTC
CASSPDGAGEYEQYF
>.|TRBV6-1|TRBD2|TRBJ2-1
TGTGCCAGCAGTGAAGGGGTCGGGAGGGTTTTGAATGAGCAGTTCTTC
CASSEGVGRVLNEQFF
>.|TRBV18|TRBD2|TRBJ2-2
TGTGCCAGCTCCCTAGCGGGGGCCTTAAACACCGGGGAGCTGTTTTTT
CASSLAGALNTGELFF
>.|TRBV5-1|.|TRBJ1-2
TGCGCCAGCAGCGAGGACAGAGGGGGCTACACCTTC
CASSEDRGGYTF